Presented here are 21 T cell receptor beta chains from one specimen sequenced in a study of blood T cell repertoires in COVID-19. TCRdb's table, derived via immunoSEQ multiplex PCR, lists solely in-frame clones and lacks some. Of under 350,000 clones listed, approximately 86% are singletons. Sequencing was carried out using peripheral blood. The source is a man between 18 and 29 years old with active or convalescent COVID-19.

This clone occurred once. This rearrangement joins TRBV9 to TRBJ2-2, with D tentatively TRBD2 (6 bases). The CDR3 contains 15 residues. V was shortened by 2 bases and J by 5 bases, with 13 bases between the two germline ends. Germline assignment: CDR1 SGDLS and CDR2 YYNGEE. In DNA, the CDR3 is TGTGCCAGCAGCGTCGGCGGGATAGGAACCGGGGAGCTGTTTTTT. As protein: CASSVGGIGTGELFF.

Comment on this clone: One end of the junction varies from germline; a read error may be responsible. The V call is TRBV9, the J call TRBJ1-1; D call uncertain. The CDR3 is made up of 15 amino acids. In germline, CDR1 is SGDLS, CDR2 YYNGEE. CDR3 residues: CASTVDEGARAEAFF. In nucleotides, the CDR3 is TGTGCCAGCACCGTAGATGAGGGCGCCCGGGCTGAAGCTTTCTTT. The full variable domain, with the rest looked up from reference TRBV9 and TRBJ1-1, is DSGVTQTPKHLITATGQRVTLRCSPRSGDLSVYWYQQSLDQGLQFLIQYYNGEERAKGNILERFSAQQFPDLHSELNLSSLELGDSALYFCASTVDEGARAEAFFGQGTRLTVV.

The chain joins TRBV28 to TRBJ2-7; D gene unclear. This CDR3 contains 12 residues. The germline V gene encodes CDR1 MDHEN and CDR2 SYDVKM. Trimming removed 4 bases at V and 3 bases at J, with 7 bases between. CDR3 nucleotides: TGTGCCAGCAGTTCTTCAGTCTACGAGCAGTACTTC. Translating it yields CASSSSVYEQYF.

V gene TRBV2 combines with J gene TRBJ2-7, with D perhaps matching TRBD1 (5 bases). Germline V gives CDR1 SNHLY, CDR2 FYNNEI. V lost 2 bases and J 7 bases, leaving 15 bases between the germline ends. CDR3 length: 14 residues. The CDR3 nucleotides are TGTGCCAGCAGTGAACAATGGCAGGGAAAGGAGCAGTACTTC. Its protein is CASSEQWQGKEQYF.

This chain links TRBV7-2 with TRBJ1-5; a weak D match, TRBD1 (5 bases). Germline CDR1 is SGHTA and CDR2 is FQGNSA. Trimming removed 0 bases from V and 0 bases from J, with 12 bases in between. The CDR3 totals 17 residues. The chain's CDR3 is CASSLARGRYSNQPQHF. The CDR3 coding sequence is TGTGCCAGCAGCTTAGCACGGGGGAGGTATAGCAATCAGCCCCAGCATTTT.

The chain employs TRBV5-1 and TRBJ1-2, with a tentative D call TRBD1 (5 bases). This CDR3 spans 14 amino acids. Germline CDR1 reads SGHRS; CDR2 reads YFSETQ. The V gene lost 0 bases and the J gene lost 8 bases, with 14 bases spanning the gap. CDR3 nucleotide sequence: TGCGCCAGCAGCTTGGAGGCAGGGTGGAAAGGCTACACCTTC. Encoded protein: CASSLEAGWKGYTF.

This clone was observed a single time. The rearrangement uses TRBV9 and TRBJ2-3; tentatively, D is TRBD1 (8 bases). V lost 3 bases to trimming and J lost 3 bases, with 14 bases between them. CDR1 is SGDLS and CDR2 is YYNGEE in the germline V gene. The CDR3 sequence is 15 residues long. This chain's CDR3 is CASSGTGRVTDTQYF. CDR3 bases: TGTGCCAGCAGCGGGACAGGGAGGGTAACAGATACGCAGTATTTT.

The V and J genes are TRBV3-1 (or the pseudogene TRBV3-2) and TRBJ1-5, with 8 bases aligning to TRBD1. Trimming removed 0 bases from V and 6 bases from J; junction bases left unmatched: 10. This CDR3 contains 17 residues. Germline V gives CDR1 LGHDT, CDR2 YNNKEL (reference sequence). This chain's CDR3 is CASSQDPVGQGGQPQHF. The CDR3 coding sequence is TGTGCCAGCAGCCAAGATCCAGTAGGACAGGGTGGTCAGCCCCAGCATTTT.

The CDR3 reads CASSIGTGQETQYF. The CDR3 nucleotides are TGTGCCAGCAGCATTGGGACAGGGCAAGAGACCCAGTACTTC. The chain employs TRBV7-8 and TRBJ2-5; TRBD1 aligns across 9 bases. Trimming at V came to 5 bases and at J to 2 bases, leaving 3 bases not matched to a gene. Per germline, CDR1 SGHVS and CDR2 FQNEAQ. The CDR3 extends over 14 amino acids. Together with reference TRBV7-8 and TRBJ2-5, the CDR3 gives the full variable domain: GAGVSQSPRYKVAKRGQDVALRCDPISGHVSLFWYQQALGQGPEFLTYFQNEAQLDKSGLPSDRFFAERPEGSVSTLKIQRTQQEDSAVYLCASSIGTGQETQYFGPGTRLLVL.

V is TRBV5-1 and J is TRBJ1-2; D is perhaps TRBD1 (6 bases). The CDR3 sequence is 15 residues long. Germline V CDR1 and CDR2: SGHRS, YFSETQ. V lost 4 bases and J lost 6, with 19 bases in between. CDR3 region: CASSPDRTATHGYTF. DNA of the CDR3: TGCGCCAGCAGCCCCGACCGGACAGCCACCCATGGCTACACCTTC.

V gene TRBV6-5 combines with J gene TRBJ2-7, with D hard to call. Germline V gives CDR1 MNHEY, CDR2 SVGAGI. The CDR3 is 14 residues long. V was cut by 6 bases and J by 0 bases, with 12 bases left in between. The CDR3 nucleotides read TGTGCCAGCAGGATGCTTAGGAGCTCCTACGAGCAGTACTTC. Translating it yields CASRMLRSSYEQYF.

V and J are TRBV11-3 and TRBJ2-5; D not certain. V was shortened by 3 bases and J by 0 bases, with 5 bases between the two germline ends. This CDR3 is 13 amino acids long. Germline values: CDR1 SGHNT, CDR2 YENEEA. The CDR3 spells CASSFRNQETQYF. CDR3 sequence (DNA): TGTGCCAGCAGCTTTAGAAACCAAGAGACCCAGTACTTC. Complete variable domain (other parts from reference TRBV11-3 and TRBJ2-5): EAGVVQSPRYKIIEKKQPVAFWCNPISGHNTLYWYLQNLGQGPELLIRYENEEAVDDSQLPKDRFSAERLKGVDSTLKIQPAELGDSAVYLCASSFRNQETQYFGPGTRLLVL.

Only one count was recorded for this clone. The chain employs TRBV5-1 and TRBJ2-2; 9 bases are a match to TRBD2. This CDR3 has 15 amino acids. The germline V gene has CDR1 SGHRS and CDR2 YFSETQ. V shed 7 bases and J 5 bases; nucleotides not matched to a gene: 9. The CDR3 sequence is CASRPIAGVTGELFF. In DNA, the CDR3 is TGCGCCAGCCGGCCAATAGCGGGGGTGACCGGGGAGCTGTTTTTT.

The V and J genes are TRBV7-6 and TRBJ1-3; D uncertain. CDR1 and CDR2 from the germline V gene are SGHVS and FNYEAQ. The CDR3 runs to 16 residues. V lost 2 bases and J lost 0, with 11 bases in between. CDR3 in amino acids: CASSLRTGNSGNTIYF. The CDR3 bases are TGTGCCAGCAGCTTAAGGACGGGGAACTCTGGAAACACCATATATTTT.

The chain couples TRBV4-1 to TRBJ2-7; TRBD1 aligns across 11 bases. Germline CDR1 reads MGHRA; CDR2 reads YSYEKL. CDR3 length equals 15 residues. After removal of 1 base from V and 2 bases from J, the junction contained 1 base not matched to a gene. CDR3 nucleotide sequence: TGCGCCAGCAGCCAAGGGACAGGGGGCGCCTACGAGCAGTACTTC. It is translated as CASSQGTGGAYEQYF.

The rearrangement joins TRBV6-5 to TRBJ1-2; 8 bases fit TRBD1. The CDR3 is made up of 15 amino acids. Germline trimming cut 4 bases from V and 0 bases from J; bases unmatched to any gene: 4. CDR1 is MNHEY, CDR2 SVGAGI, per germline. The CDR3 DNA reads TGTGCCAGCAGTTTCCTACAGGGGGCTAACTATGGCTACACCTTC. Its protein is CASSFLQGANYGYTF.

V gene TRBV18 combines with J gene TRBJ1-4; D unresolved. Germline lookup yields CDR1 KGHSH and CDR2 LQKENI. The CDR3 spans 15 residues. The ends were cut back, 4 bases at V and 0 bases at J, with 9 bases in the middle. This CDR3 is CASSLPGTTNEKLFF. In nucleotides, the CDR3 is TGTGCCAGCTCACTTCCCGGGACAACTAATGAAAAACTGTTTTTT.

The chain combines TRBV6-2 or TRBV6-3 with TRBJ2-6; 8 nucleotides agree with TRBD1. The V gene's germline CDR1 is MNHEY and CDR2 SVGEGT. CDR3 size: 17 residues. J was trimmed by 1 base and V by 6 bases; bases with no gene match: 8. CDR3 nucleotides: TGTGCCAGCAGCCCTTGGCAGGGGGCGTCTGGGGCCAACGTCCTGACTTTC. It translates to CASSPWQGASGANVLTF.

The chain joins TRBV19 to TRBJ1-5; TRBD1 is a possible D gene (5 bases). The CDR3 is 15 amino acids. Germline V gene lookup returns CDR1 LNHDA and CDR2 SQIVND (reference sequence). The V gene lost 3 bases and the J gene lost 2 bases, with 11 bases spanning the gap. CDR3 bases: TGTGCCAGTAGTATCCCAGGGCTCGGCAATCAGCCCCAGCATTTT. Translating gives CASSIPGLGNQPQHF.

The V gene is TRBV6-5, the J gene TRBJ1-5; weak D call: TRBD1 (5 bases). The CDR3 is 15 amino acids. Germline CDR1 reads MNHEY; CDR2 reads SVGAGI. The germline V and J ends were trimmed by 6 bases and 4 bases, with 16 bases remaining between them. The CDR3 nucleotides read TGTGCCAGCAGCGCAGGGAATTCCGTAAATCAGCCCCAGCATTTT. Protein sequence: CASSAGNSVNQPQHF.

The chain recombines TRBV27 with TRBJ1-6; TRBD1 aligns across 9 bases. V was pared by 8 bases and J by 6 bases, with 5 bases of the junction left unmatched. The germline gives CDR1 MNHEY, CDR2 SMNVEV (reference sequence). This CDR3 contains 14 residues. The CDR3 sequence is CASHKDRGNSPLHF. CDR3 sequence (DNA): TGTGCCAGCCACAAGGACAGGGGTAATTCACCCCTCCACTTT.